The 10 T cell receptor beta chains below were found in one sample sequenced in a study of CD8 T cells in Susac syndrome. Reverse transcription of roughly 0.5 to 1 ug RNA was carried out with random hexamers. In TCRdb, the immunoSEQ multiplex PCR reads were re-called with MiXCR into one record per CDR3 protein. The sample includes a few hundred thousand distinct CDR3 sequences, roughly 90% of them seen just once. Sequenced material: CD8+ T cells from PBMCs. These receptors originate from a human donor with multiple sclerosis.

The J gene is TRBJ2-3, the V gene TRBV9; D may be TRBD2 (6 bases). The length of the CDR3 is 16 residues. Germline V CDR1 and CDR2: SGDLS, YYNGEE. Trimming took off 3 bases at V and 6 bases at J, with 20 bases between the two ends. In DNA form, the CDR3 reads TGTGCCAGCAGCGAATGGGGGGACCTTGGGTTGGATACGCAGTATTTT. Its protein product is CASSEWGDLGLDTQYF.

CDR3 amino acids: CASPSGTPKRLTEAFF. The CDR3 DNA reads TGTGCCAGCCCGTCCGGGACCCCGAAGCGTCTGACTGAAGCTTTCTTT. V gene TRBV25-1 combines with J gene TRBJ1-1; D might be TRBD1 (5 bases). Between the trimmed V and J ends, which lost 8 bases and 5 bases, there was a span of 24 bases. Germline V gives CDR1 MGHDK, CDR2 SYGVNS. The CDR3 runs to 16 residues.

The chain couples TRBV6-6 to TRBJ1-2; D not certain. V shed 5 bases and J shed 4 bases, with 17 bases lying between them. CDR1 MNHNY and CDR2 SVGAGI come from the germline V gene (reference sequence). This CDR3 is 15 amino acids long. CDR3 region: CASSNEGYVGYGYTF. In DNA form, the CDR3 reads TGTGCCAGCAGTAACGAGGGCTATGTTGGCTATGGCTACACCTTC.

The CDR3 nucleotides are TGTGCCAGCAGCCAAGGACTAGCGGGGGGGCACGAGCAGTTCTTC. Its protein is CASSQGLAGGHEQFF. V and J are TRBV3-1 and TRBJ2-1, with 14 bases aligning to TRBD2. Germline V gene data show CDR1 as LGHDT and CDR2 as YNNKEL (reference sequence). The CDR3 has 15 amino acids. With V trimmed by 1 base and J by 10 bases, 3 bases remained unmatched.

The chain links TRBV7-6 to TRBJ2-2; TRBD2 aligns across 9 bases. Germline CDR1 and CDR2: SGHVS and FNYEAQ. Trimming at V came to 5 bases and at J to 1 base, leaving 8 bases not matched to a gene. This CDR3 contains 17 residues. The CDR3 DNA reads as TGTGCCAGCAGCCACCCCGGCGGGGGGGTGAACACCGGGGAGCTGTTTTTT. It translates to CASSHPGGGVNTGELFF. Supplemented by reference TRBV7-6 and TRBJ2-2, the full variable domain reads GAGVSQSPRYKVTKRGQDVALRCDPISGHVSLYWYRQALGQGPEFLTYFNYEAQQDKSGLPNDRFSAERPEGSISTLTIQRTEQRDSAMYRCASSHPGGGVNTGELFFGEGSRLTVL.

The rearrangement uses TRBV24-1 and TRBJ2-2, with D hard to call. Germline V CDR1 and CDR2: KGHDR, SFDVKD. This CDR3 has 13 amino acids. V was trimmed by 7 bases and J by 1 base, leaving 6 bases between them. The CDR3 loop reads CATRLGNTGELFF. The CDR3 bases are TGTGCCACCAGATTAGGGAACACCGGGGAGCTGTTTTTT.

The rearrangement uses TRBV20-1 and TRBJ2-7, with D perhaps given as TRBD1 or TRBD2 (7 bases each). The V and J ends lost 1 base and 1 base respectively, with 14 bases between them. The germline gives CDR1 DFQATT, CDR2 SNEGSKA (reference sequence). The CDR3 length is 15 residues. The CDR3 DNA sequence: TGCAGTGCTAGAGTCTACAGGGGAGGGTCCTACGAGCAGTACTTC. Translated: CSARVYRGGSYEQYF.

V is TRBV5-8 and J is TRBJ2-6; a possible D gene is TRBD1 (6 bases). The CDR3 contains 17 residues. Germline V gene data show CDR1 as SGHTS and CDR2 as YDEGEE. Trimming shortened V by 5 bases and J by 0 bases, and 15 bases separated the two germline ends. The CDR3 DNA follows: TGTGCCAGCAGGGAGTTGGGGGCAGTCTCTGGGGCCAACGTCCTGACTTTC. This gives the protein CASRELGAVSGANVLTF.

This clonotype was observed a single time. The CDR3 loop reads CSVVLDVTSYEQYF. In DNA, the CDR3 is TGCAGCGTTGTGTTGGACGTAACCTCCTACGAGCAGTACTTC. The chain couples TRBV29-1 to TRBJ2-7, with D uncertain. The length of the CDR3 is 14 residues. Trimming pared 4 bases from V and 0 bases from J, leaving 13 bases between. Germline CDR1 SQVTM, CDR2 ANQGSEA.

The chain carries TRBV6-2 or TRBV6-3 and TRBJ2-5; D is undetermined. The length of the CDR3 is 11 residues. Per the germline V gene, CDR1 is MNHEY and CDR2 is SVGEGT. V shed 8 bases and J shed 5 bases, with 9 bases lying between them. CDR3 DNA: TGTGCCAGCGGGCCCGGGGAGACCCAGTACTTC. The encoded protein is CASGPGETQYF.